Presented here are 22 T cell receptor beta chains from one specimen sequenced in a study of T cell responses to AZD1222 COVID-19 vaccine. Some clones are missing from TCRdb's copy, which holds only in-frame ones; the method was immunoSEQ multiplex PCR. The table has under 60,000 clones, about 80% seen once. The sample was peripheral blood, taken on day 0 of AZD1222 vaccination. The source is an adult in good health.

CDR3 residues: CVMAHRNTEAFF. CDR3 in DNA: TGTGTAATGGCCCACCGGAACACTGAAGCTTTCTTT. The rearrangement links TRBV30 to TRBJ1-1; D is unclear. The CDR3 has 12 amino acids. Germline V gene sequence: CDR1 GTSNPN, CDR2 SVGIG (reference sequence).

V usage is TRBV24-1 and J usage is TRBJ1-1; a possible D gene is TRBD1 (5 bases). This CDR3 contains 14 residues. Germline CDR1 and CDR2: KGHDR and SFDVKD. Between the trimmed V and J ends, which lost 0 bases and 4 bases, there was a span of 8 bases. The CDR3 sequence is CATSDLRGGTEAFF. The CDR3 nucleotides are TGTGCCACCAGTGATTTGCGGGGCGGCACTGAAGCTTTCTTT.

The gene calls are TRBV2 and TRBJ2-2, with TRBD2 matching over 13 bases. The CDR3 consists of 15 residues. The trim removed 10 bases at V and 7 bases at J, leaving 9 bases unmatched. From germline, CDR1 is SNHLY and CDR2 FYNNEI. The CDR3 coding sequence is TGTGCCAAGACGGGACTAGCGGGGAGCGGCGGGGAGCTGTTTTTT. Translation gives CAKTGLAGSGGELFF.

DNA of the CDR3: TGTGCCATCAGCCAGACAGGGTCGGGCAATCAGCCCCAGCATTTT. Translating gives CAISQTGSGNQPQHF. The chain combines TRBV10-3 with TRBJ1-5, with 7 bases fitting TRBD1. This CDR3 has 15 amino acids. Germline CDR1 ENHRY, CDR2 SYGVKD. The J segment lost 2 bases and the V segment lost 6 bases, leaving 7 bases of the junction unmatched.

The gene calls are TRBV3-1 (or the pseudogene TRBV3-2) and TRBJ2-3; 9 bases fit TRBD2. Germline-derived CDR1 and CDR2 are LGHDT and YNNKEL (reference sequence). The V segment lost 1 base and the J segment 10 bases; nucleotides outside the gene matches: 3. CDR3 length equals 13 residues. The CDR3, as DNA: TGTGCCAGCAGCCAAGTGGCGGGAGGGCCGCAGTATTTT. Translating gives CASSQVAGGPQYF.

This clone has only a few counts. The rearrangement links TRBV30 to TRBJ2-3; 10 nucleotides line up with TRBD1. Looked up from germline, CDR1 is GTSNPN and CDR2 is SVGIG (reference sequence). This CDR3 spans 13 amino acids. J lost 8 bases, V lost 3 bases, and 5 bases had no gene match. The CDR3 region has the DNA TGTGCCTGGAGGCTGACAGGGGGCGGTACGCAGTATTTT. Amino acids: CAWRLTGGGTQYF. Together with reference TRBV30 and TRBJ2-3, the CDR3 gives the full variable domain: SQTIHQWPATLVQPVGSPLSLECTVEGTSNPNLYWYRQAAGRGLQLLFYSVGIGQISSEVPQNLSASRPQDRQFILSSKKLLLSDSGFYLCAWRLTGGGTQYFGPGTRLTVL.

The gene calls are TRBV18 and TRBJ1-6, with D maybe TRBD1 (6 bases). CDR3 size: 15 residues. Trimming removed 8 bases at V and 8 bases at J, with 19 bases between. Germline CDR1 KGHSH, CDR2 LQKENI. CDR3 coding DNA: TGTGCCAGCGCCCAACAGGGAAGGGGGGATTCACCCCTCCACTTT. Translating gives CASAQQGRGDSPLHF. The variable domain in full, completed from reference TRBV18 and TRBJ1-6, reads NAGVMQNPRHLVRRRGQEARLRCSPMKGHSHVYWYRQLPEEGLKFMVYLQKENIIDESGMPKERFSAEFPKEGPSILRIQQVVRGDSAAYFCASAQQGRGDSPLHFGNGTRLTVT.

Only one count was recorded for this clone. The CDR3 region has the DNA TGCGCCAGCAGCTTGGGCCACCTCCAAGAGACCCAGTACTTC. Protein sequence: CASSLGHLQETQYF. V is TRBV5-1 and J is TRBJ2-5; the D is unclear. Germline V gene lookup returns CDR1 SGHRS and CDR2 YFSETQ. The germline V and J ends were trimmed by 0 bases and 1 base, with 7 bases remaining between them. The CDR3 spans 14 residues.

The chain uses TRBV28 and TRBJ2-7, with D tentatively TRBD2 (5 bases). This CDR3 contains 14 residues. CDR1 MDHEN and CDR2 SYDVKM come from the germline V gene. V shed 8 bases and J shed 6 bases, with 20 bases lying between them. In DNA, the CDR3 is TGTGCCAGCTTTGAAACGCGGGCCGGCCCCGAGCAGTACTTC. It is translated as CASFETRAGPEQYF.

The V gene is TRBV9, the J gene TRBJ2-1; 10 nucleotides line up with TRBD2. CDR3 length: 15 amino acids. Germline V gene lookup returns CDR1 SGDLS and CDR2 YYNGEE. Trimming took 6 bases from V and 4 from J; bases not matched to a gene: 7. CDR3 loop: CASNRAGGPYNEQFF. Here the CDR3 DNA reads TGTGCCAGCAACCGAGCGGGAGGGCCTTACAATGAGCAGTTCTTC.

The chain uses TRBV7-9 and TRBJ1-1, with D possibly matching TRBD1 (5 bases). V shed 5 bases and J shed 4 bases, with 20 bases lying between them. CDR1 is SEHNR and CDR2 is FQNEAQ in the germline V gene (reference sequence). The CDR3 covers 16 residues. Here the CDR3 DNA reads TGTGCCAGCAGCCCCCGGGGAGGGACGGCTCTCACTGAAGCTTTCTTT. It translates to CASSPRGGTALTEAFF.

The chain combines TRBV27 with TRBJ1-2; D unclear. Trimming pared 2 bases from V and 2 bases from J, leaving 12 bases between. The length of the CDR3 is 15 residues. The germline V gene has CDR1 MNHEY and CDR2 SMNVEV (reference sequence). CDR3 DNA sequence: TGTGCCAGCAGTTTAAAGGGCAACCGAAACTATGGCTACACCTTC. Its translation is CASSLKGNRNYGYTF.

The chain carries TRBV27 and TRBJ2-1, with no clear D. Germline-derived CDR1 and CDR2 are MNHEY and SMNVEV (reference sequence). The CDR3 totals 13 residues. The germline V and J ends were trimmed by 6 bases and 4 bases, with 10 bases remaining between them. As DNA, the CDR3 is TGTGCCAGCAGCCTCCCTCCTTACAATGAGCAGTTCTTC. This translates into CASSLPPYNEQFF.

The CDR3 sequence is CAWSLGHLNSPLHF. The CDR3 DNA is TGTGCCTGGAGTCTAGGACATTTAAATTCACCCCTCCACTTT. The chain couples TRBV30 to TRBJ1-6; tentatively, D is TRBD1 (5 bases). Germline CDR1 and CDR2: GTSNPN and SVGIG (reference sequence). The CDR3 is 14 residues long. V lost 2 bases and J lost 7, with 12 bases in between.

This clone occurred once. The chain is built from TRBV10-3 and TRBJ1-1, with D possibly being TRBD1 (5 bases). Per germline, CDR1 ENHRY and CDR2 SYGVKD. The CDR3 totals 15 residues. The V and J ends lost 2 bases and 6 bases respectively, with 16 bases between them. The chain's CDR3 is CAISEPWGGSAEAFF. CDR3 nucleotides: TGTGCCATCAGTGAGCCATGGGGGGGGTCGGCTGAAGCTTTCTTT.

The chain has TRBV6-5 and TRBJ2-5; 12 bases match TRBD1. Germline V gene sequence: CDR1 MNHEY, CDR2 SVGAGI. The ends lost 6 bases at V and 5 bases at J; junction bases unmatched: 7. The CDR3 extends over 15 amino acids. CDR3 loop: CASSWDRGQEETQYF. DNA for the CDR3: TGTGCCAGCAGCTGGGACAGGGGGCAAGAGGAGACCCAGTACTTC.

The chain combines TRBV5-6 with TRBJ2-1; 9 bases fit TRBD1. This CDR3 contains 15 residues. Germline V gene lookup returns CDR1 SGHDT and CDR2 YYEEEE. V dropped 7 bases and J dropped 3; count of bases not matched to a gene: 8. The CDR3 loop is CASRHGTGNYNEQFF. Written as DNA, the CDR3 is TGTGCCAGCCGACACGGGACAGGGAACTACAATGAGCAGTTCTTC. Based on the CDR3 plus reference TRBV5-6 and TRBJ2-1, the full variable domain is DAGVTQSPTHLIKTRGQQVTLRCSPKSGHDTVSWYQQALGQGPQFIFQYYEEEERQRGNFPDRFSGHQFPNYSSELNVNALLLGDSALYLCASRHGTGNYNEQFFGPGTRLTVL.

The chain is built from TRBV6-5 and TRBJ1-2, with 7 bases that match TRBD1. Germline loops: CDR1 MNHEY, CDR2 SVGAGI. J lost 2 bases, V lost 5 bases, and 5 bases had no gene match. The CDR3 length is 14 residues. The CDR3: CASSRDRSNYGYTF. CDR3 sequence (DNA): TGTGCCAGCAGTAGGGACAGATCAAACTATGGCTACACCTTC.

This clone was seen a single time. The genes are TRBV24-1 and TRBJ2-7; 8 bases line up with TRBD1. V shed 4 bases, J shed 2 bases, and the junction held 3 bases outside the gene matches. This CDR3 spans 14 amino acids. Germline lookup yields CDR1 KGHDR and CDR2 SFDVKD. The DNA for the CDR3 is TGTGCCACCAGTGACTCAGGGGGCCCCTACGAGCAGTACTTC. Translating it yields CATSDSGGPYEQYF.

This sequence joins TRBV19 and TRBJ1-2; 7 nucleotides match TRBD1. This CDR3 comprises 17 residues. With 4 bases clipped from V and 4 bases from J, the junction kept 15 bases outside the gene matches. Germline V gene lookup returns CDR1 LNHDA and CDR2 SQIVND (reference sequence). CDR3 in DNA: TGTGCCAGTAGTACTCAGGGGGGCGCCCCCACAGTCTATGGCTACACCTTC. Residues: CASSTQGGAPTVYGYTF.

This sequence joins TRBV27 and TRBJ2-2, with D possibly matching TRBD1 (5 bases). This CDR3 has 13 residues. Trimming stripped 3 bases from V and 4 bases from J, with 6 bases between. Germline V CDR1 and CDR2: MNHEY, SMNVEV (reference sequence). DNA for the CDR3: TGTGCCAGCAGTTTTACAGGCACCGGGGAGCTGTTTTTT. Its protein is CASSFTGTGELFF.

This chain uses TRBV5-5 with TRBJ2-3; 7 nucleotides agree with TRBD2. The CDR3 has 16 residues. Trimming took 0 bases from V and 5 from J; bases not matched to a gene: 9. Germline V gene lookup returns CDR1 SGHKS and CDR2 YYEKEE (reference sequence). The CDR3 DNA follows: TGTGCCAGCAGCTTGGAATTAACGGGGGGTAGAGATACGCAGTATTTT. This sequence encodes CASSLELTGGRDTQYF.